This T cell receptor beta chain comes out of a study of blood T cell repertoires in COVID-19. Whole-study context: Sites across the United States, Italy and Spain contributed samples from acute and convalescent COVID-19. In each case, the material was cDNA or gDNA derived from T cells, B-cell-depleted T cells, or PBMCs.

This CDR3 spans 15 amino acids. CDR1 is SGHAT and CDR2 is FQNNGV in the germline V gene. Trimming cost V 0 bases and J 4 bases, with 10 bases left between them. Original processing methods: Reference gene primer amplification yielded estimated nucleated cell counts. The table came from immunoSEQ multiplex PCR; TCRdb's copy has only in-frame clones and leaves some out. That table supplies the V and J calls and clone size; D and trimming were determined from the DNA. The sample lists around 22,000 clones, around 90% occurring once. Sequenced: peripheral blood. This receptor was obtained from a woman aged 70-85 years with active COVID-19. This chain links TRBV11-2 with TRBJ2-1; D unresolved. The CDR3 DNA sequence: TGTGCCAGCAGCTTAGATTATCAGGATTACAATGAGCAGTTCTTC. As protein: CASSLDYQDYNEQFF.